This TCR beta chain was sequenced for a study of metastatic and nonmetastatic thyroid tumors. Looking at the study overall: Repertoire comparisons spanned blood and tumor or nodule tissue from malignant and benign thyroid patients.

The CDR3 has 12 residues. Germline CDR1 and CDR2: GTSNPN and SVGIG (reference sequence). V was clipped by 0 bases and J by 4 bases, with 3 bases between them. A remark on this clone: Its antigen is unidentified.

TCRdb re-analyzed the PCR reads through MiXCR. This sample has roughly 34,000 clones; approximately 40% occur once, and the top ten carry roughly 22%. Study-level findings and limits: Versus benign nodules, malignant thyroid tumors reportedly had significantly higher TCR beta diversity, in blood and tumor.

Until they underwent thyroid surgery, no patient had received any treatment. The sequencing sample was made of tumor tissue. The receptor was isolated from a female donor with papillary thyroid cancer or a benign thyroid nodule (not recorded which). Some clones in this sample may be carry-over from other donors' samples. The chain has TRBV30 and TRBJ1-4; D not resolved. The CDR3 bases are TGTGCCTGGAGTGTAGTTAATGAAAAACTGTTTTTT. This encodes CAWSVVNEKLFF.